Below, 10 T cell receptor beta chains from the same sample are listed, as sequenced in a study of regulatory T cells in long-lasting Graves disease. To make TCR beta libraries, researchers used iRepertoire HTBI primers and Arm-PCR of CDR3 regions. Each CDR3 protein is one row after TCRdb ran MiXCR on the multiplex PCR reads. The table shows a few hundred thousand distinct CDR3 sequences, with 20% to 25% occurring only once. Time point defined: persistent/refractory GD, antithyroid drugs over 5 years with positive TRAb. Extracted PBMC RNA gave rise to the TCR library. This material consisted of peripheral blood mononuclear cells (PBMCs), taken when the disease was refractory, from a patient treated with antithyroid drugs. The receptors stem from a female donor with Graves disease.

The chain carries TRBV25-1 and TRBJ1-6; D gene unclear. Germline V gives CDR1 MGHDK, CDR2 SYGVNS. The CDR3 runs 16 residues. V dropped 6 bases and J dropped 0 bases, with 12 bases sitting between them. In nucleotides, the CDR3 is TGTGCCAGCAGATCTACGATTAGCTCCTATAATTCACCCCTCCACTTT. It codes for CASRSTISSYNSPLHF. The variable domain in full, with the rest retrieved from reference TRBV25-1 and TRBJ1-6, is EADIYQTPRYLVIGTGKKITLECSQTMGHDKMYWYQQDPGMELHLIHYSYGVNSTEKGDLSSESTVSRIRTEHFPLTLESARPSHTSQYLCASRSTISSYNSPLHFGNGTRLTVT.

This clonotype was seen at least ten times. Just one base apart from a much larger clone, this may be a read error. This rearrangement joins TRBV2 to TRBJ1-2, with D perhaps TRBD1 (6 bases). The CDR3 has 14 residues. Looked up from germline, CDR1 is SNHLY and CDR2 is FYNNEI. The chain's CDR3 is CASIADSVNHGYTF. The CDR3 DNA reads TGTGCCAGCATTGCGGACAGTGTTAACCATGGCTACACCTTC.

This clonotype was recorded a few times. The rearrangement uses TRBV19 and TRBJ1-1; D call uncertain. The V gene lost 6 bases and the J gene lost 8 bases, with 16 bases spanning the gap. The germline V gene has CDR1 LNHDA and CDR2 SQIVND (reference sequence). The CDR3 loop spans 13 amino acids. The CDR3 region is CASSHRDLTEAFF. The CDR3 DNA reads as TGTGCCAGTAGCCACCGGGATCTGACAGAAGCTTTCTTT.

This clonotype was picked up many times. This sequence joins TRBV6-1 and TRBJ2-6; D uncertain. The CDR3 is made up of 15 amino acids. Trimming took off 2 bases at V and 0 bases at J, with 5 bases between the two ends. CDR1 MNHNS and CDR2 SASEGT come from the germline V gene. For the CDR3, the DNA is TGTGCCAGCAGTGAAATCAACTCTGGGGCCAACGTCCTGACTTTC. Translating gives CASSEINSGANVLTF.

The chain links TRBV4-3 to TRBJ2-4; the D gene is possibly TRBD2 (5 bases). Germline loops: CDR1 LGHNA, CDR2 YSLEER. The length of the CDR3 is 15 residues. V shed 0 bases and J shed 7 bases, with 13 bases lying between them. The CDR3 is CASSQDWSGENIQYF. CDR3 nucleotides: TGCGCCAGCAGCCAAGATTGGAGTGGGGAGAACATTCAGTACTTC.

The chain combines TRBV12-3 or TRBV12-4 with TRBJ2-1, with TRBD2 identical over 9 bases. V lost 6 bases, J lost 8 bases, and 11 bases stayed unmatched. This CDR3 is 15 amino acids long. CDR3: CASSVAGGPVHEQFF. DNA of the CDR3: TGTGCCAGCAGCGTTGCGGGAGGGCCAGTCCATGAGCAGTTCTTC.

This clonotype came up once. The rearrangement links TRBV6-5 to TRBJ1-2; D ambiguous. The germline V gene has CDR1 MNHEY and CDR2 SVGAGI. The CDR3 is 15 residues long. The ends were cut back, 0 bases at V and 6 bases at J, with 14 bases in the middle. This chain's CDR3 is CASSYSTSGRDGYTF. The CDR3 region has the DNA TGTGCCAGCAGTTACTCGACGTCGGGGAGGGATGGCTACACCTTC.

The CDR3 reads CASSVVGSKRAFF. The CDR3, as DNA: TGTGCCAGCAGCGTAGTAGGGTCTAAACGGGCTTTCTTT. The chain is built from TRBV9 and TRBJ1-1, with no clear D. Per the germline V gene, CDR1 is SGDLS and CDR2 is YYNGEE. Trimming cost V 0 bases and J 11 bases, with 14 bases left between them. The CDR3 consists of 13 residues.

The V call is TRBV18, the J call TRBJ1-1; 9 bases agree with TRBD1. The V gene end was trimmed by 6 bases and the J gene end by 1 base; junction bases not matched to a gene: 9. This CDR3 has 16 amino acids. Germline values: CDR1 KGHSH, CDR2 LQKENI. In DNA form, the CDR3 reads TGTGCCAGCTCCCTTTACAGGGGGCCGGGGAACACTGAAGCTTTCTTT. This sequence encodes CASSLYRGPGNTEAFF.

The chain couples TRBV29-1 to TRBJ2-7; 10 nucleotides align to TRBD2. CDR3 length: 16 residues. Per the germline V gene, CDR1 is SQVTM and CDR2 is ANQGSEA. Losses at the gene ends were 6 bases for V and 3 bases for J; bases not matched to a gene: 14. Here the CDR3 DNA reads TGCAGCGTCGCGGGTCTAGCGGGAGCCGGTAGCTACGAGCAGTACTTC. Translation: CSVAGLAGAGSYEQYF.